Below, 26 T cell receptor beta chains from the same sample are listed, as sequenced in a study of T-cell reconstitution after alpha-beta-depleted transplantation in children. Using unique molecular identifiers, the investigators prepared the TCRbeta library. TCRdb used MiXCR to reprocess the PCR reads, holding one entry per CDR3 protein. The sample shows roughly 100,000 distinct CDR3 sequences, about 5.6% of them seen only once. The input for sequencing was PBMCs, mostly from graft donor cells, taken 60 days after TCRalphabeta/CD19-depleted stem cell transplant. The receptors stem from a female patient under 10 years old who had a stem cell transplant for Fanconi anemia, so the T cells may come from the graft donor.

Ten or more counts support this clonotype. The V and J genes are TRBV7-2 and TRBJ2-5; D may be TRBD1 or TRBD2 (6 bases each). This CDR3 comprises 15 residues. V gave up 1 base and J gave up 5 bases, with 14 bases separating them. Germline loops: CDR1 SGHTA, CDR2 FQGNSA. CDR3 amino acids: CASSLVGGRSETQYF. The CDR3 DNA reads TGTGCCAGCAGCTTAGTCGGGGGCCGTTCGGAGACCCAGTACTTC. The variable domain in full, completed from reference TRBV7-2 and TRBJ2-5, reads GAGVSQSPSNKVTEKGKDVELRCDPISGHTALYWYRQSLGQGLEFLIYFQGNSAPDKSGLPSDRFSAERTGGSVSTLTIQRTQQEDSAVYLCASSLVGGRSETQYFGPGTRLLVL.

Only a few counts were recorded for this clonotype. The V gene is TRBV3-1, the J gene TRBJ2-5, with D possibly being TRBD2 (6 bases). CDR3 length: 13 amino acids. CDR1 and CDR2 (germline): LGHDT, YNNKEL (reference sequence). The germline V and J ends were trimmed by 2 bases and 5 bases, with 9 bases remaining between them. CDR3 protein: CASSQLALETQYF. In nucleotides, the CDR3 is TGTGCCAGCAGCCAACTAGCGCTCGAGACCCAGTACTTC.

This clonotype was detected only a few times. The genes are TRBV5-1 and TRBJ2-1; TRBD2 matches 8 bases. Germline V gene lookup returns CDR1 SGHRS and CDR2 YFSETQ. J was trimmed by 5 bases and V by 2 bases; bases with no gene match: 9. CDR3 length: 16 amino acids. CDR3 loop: CASSFPSSGLNNEQFF. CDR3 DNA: TGCGCCAGCAGCTTTCCGTCTAGCGGGCTAAACAATGAGCAGTTCTTC.

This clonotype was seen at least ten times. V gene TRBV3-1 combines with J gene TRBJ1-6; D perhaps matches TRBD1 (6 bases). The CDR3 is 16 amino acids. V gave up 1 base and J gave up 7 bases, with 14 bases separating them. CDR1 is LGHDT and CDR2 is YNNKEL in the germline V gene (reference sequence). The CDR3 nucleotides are TGTGCCAGCAGCCAAGGGGGGGGCACAAGAAATTCACCCCTCCACTTT. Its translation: CASSQGGGTRNSPLHF. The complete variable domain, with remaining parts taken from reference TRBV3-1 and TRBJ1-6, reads DTAVSQTPKYLVTQMGNDKSIKCEQNLGHDTMYWYKQDSKKFLKIMFSYNNKELIINETVPNRFSPKSPDKAHLNLHINSLELGDSAVYFCASSQGGGTRNSPLHFGNGTRLTVT.

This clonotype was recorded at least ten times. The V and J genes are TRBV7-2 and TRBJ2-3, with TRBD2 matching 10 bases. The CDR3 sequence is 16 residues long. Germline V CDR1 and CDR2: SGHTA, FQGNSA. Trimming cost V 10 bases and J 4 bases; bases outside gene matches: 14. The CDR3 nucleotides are TGTGCCATCCAGCTTGTAGCGGGGGGCAACCCAGATACGCAGTATTTT. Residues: CAIQLVAGGNPDTQYF.

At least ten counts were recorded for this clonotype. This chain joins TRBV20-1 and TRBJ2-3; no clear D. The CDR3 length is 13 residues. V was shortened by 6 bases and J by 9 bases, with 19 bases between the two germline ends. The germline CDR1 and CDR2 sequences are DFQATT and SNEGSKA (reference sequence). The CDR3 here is CSARIRWRETQYF. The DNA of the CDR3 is TGCAGTGCCCGGATACGGTGGCGTGAGACGCAGTATTTT.

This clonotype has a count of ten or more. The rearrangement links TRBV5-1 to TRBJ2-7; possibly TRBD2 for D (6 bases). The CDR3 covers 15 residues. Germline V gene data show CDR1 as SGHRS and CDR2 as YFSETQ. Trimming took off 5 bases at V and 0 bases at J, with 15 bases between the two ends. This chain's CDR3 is CASRRTGLDSYEQYF. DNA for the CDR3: TGCGCCAGCAGACGAACGGGACTTGACTCCTACGAGCAGTACTTC. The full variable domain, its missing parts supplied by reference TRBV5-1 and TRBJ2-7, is KAGVTQTPRYLIKTRGQQVTLSCSPISGHRSVSWYQQTPGQGLQFLFEYFSETQRNKGNFPGRFSGRQFSNSRSEMNVSTLELGDSALYLCASRRTGLDSYEQYFGPGTRLTVT.

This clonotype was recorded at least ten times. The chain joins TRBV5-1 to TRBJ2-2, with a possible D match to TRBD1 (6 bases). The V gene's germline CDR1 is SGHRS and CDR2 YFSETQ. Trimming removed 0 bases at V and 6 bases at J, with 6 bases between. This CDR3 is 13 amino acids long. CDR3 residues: CASSLEGAGELFF. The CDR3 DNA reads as TGCGCCAGCAGCTTGGAGGGGGCCGGGGAGCTGTTTTTT.

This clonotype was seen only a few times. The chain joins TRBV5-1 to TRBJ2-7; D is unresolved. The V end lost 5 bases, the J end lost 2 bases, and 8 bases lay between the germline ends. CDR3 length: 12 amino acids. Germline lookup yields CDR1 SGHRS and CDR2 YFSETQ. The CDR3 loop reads CASSAQPYEQYF. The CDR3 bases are TGCGCCAGCAGTGCACAGCCCTACGAGCAGTACTTC.

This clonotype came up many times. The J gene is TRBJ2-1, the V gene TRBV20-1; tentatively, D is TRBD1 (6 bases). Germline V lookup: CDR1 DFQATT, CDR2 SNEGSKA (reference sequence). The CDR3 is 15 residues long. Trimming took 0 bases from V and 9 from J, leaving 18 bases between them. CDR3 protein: CSARDGVTYRVEQFF. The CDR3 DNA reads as TGCAGTGCTAGAGATGGGGTAACATACAGGGTTGAGCAGTTCTTC.

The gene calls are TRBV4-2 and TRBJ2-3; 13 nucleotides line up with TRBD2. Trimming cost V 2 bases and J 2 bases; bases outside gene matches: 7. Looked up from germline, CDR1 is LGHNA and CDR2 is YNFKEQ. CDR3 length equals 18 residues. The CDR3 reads CASSQLLAGGLLTDTQYF. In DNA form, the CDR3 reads TGTGCCAGCAGCCAATTACTAGCGGGGGGGCTCCTCACAGATACGCAGTATTTT.

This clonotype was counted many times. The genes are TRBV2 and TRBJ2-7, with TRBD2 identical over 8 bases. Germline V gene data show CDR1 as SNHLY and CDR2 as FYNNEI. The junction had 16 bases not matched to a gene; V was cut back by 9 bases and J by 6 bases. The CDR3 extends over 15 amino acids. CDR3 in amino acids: CASTPLAEFKSEQYF. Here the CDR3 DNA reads TGTGCCAGTACCCCACTAGCGGAGTTCAAGAGCGAGCAGTACTTC.

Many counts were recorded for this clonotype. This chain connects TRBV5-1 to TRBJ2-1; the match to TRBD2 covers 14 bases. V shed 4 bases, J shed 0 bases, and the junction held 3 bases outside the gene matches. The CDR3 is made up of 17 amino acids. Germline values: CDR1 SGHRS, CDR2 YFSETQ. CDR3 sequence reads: CASSRGTSGSSYNEQFF. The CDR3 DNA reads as TGCGCCAGCAGCCGGGGGACTAGCGGGAGCTCCTACAATGAGCAGTTCTTC.

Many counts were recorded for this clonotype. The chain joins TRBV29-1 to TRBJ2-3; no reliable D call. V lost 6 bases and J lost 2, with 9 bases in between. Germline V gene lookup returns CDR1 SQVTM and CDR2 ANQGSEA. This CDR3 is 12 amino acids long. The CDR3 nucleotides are TGCAGCGTGGATTCACTCACAGATACGCAGTATTTT. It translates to CSVDSLTDTQYF.

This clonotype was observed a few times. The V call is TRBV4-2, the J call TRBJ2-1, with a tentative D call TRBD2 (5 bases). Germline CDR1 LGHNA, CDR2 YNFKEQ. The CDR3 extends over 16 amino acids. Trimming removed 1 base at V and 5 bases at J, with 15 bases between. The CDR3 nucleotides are TGTGCCAGCAGCCAAGTGACTATACAACGTAACAATGAGCAGTTCTTC. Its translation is CASSQVTIQRNNEQFF.

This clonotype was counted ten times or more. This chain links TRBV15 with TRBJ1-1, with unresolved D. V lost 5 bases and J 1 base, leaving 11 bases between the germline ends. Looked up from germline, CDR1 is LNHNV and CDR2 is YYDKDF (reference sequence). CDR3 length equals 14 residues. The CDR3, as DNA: TGTGCCACCAGCGGGAAGGGTTGGAACACTGAAGCTTTCTTT. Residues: CATSGKGWNTEAFF.

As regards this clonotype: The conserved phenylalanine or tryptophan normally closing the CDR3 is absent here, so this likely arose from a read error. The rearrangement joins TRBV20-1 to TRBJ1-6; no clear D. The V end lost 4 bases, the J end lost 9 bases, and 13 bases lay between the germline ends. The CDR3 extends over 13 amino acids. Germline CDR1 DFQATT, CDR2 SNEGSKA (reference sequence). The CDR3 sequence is CSAITVKGSPLHY. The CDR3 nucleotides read TGCAGTGCTATAACGGTAAAAGGTTCACCCCTCCACTAT.

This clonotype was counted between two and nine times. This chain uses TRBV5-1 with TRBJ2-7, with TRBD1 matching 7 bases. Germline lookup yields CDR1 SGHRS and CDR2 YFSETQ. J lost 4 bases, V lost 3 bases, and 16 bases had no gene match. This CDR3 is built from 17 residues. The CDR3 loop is CASSYFSSGTDHYEQYF. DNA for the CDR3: TGCGCCAGCAGCTACTTTTCTTCCGGGACAGACCATTACGAGCAGTACTTC.

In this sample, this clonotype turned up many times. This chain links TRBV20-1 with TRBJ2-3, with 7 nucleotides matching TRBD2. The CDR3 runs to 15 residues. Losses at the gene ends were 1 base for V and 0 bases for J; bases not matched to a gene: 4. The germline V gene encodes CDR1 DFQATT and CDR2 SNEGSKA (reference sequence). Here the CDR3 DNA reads TGCAGTGCTAGAGGAGCTAGCGGTAGCACAGATACGCAGTATTTT. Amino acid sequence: CSARGASGSTDTQYF.

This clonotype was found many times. The CDR3 DNA is TGTGCCAGCAGCTTAGCCGGGACTAGGGCCACGGCCCAGTACTTC. Translating it yields CASSLAGTRATAQYF. V usage is TRBV7-2 and J usage is TRBJ2-5; 8 bases are shared with TRBD2. This CDR3 spans 15 amino acids. V was clipped by 0 bases and J by 9 bases; unmatched bases: 9. CDR1 is SGHTA, CDR2 FQGNSA, per germline.

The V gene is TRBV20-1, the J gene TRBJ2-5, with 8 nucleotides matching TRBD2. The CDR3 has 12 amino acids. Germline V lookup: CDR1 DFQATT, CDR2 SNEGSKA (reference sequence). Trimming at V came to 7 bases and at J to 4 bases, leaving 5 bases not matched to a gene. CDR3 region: CSGAGGRETQYF. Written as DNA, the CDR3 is TGCAGTGGGGCGGGGGGCCGAGAGACCCAGTACTTC.

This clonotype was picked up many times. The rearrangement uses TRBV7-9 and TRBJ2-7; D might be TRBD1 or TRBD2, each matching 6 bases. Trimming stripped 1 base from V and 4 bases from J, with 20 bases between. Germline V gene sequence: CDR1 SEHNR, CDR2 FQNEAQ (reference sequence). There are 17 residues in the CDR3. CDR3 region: CASSLDVGGSTPYEQYF. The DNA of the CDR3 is TGTGCCAGCAGCTTAGATGTGGGGGGCTCAACCCCATACGAGCAGTACTTC.

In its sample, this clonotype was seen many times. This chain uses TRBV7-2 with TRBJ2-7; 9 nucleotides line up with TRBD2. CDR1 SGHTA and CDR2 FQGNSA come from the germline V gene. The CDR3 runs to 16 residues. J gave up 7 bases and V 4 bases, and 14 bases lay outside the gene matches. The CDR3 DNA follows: TGTGCCAGCAGCTCAAAGCGGGGGGCCGCATCGGGGGAGCAGTACTTC. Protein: CASSSKRGAASGEQYF.

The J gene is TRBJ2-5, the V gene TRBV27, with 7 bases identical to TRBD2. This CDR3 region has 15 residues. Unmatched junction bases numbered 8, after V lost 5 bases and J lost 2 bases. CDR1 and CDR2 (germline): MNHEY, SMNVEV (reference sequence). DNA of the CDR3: TGTGCCAGCAGTCCCTCAGCGGGAAGGCAAGAGACCCAGTACTTC. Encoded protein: CASSPSAGRQETQYF.

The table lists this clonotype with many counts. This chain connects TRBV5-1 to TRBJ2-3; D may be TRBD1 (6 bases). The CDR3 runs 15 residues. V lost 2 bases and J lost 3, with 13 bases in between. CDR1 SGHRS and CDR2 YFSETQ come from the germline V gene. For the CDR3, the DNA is TGCGCCAGCAGCTTTGACAGGAGTGGGACAGATACGCAGTATTTT. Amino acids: CASSFDRSGTDTQYF.

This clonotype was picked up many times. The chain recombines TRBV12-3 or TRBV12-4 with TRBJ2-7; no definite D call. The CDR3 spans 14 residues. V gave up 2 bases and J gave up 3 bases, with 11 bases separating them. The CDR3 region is CASSLIRASYEQYF. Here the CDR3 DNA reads TGTGCCAGCAGTTTAATTCGGGCCAGCTACGAGCAGTACTTC.